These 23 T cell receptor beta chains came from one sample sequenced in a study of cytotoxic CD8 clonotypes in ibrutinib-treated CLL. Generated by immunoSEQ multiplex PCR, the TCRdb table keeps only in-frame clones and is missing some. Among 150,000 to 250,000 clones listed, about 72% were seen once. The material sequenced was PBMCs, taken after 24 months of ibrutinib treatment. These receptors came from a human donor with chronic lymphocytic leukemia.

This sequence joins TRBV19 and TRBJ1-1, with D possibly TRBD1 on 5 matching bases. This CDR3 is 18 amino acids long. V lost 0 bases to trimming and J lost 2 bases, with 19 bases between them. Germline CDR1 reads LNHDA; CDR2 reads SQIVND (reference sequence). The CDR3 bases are TGTGCCAGTAGTATAGATCCCCCTTTTGGGGGACTCAACACTGAAGCTTTCTTT. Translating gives CASSIDPPFGGLNTEAFF.

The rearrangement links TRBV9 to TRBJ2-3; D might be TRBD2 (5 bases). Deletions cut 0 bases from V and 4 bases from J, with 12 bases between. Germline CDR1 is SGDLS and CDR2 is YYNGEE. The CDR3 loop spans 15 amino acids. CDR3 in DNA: TGTGCCAGCAGCGTAGAACTAGTGGGTGCAGATACGCAGTATTTT. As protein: CASSVELVGADTQYF.

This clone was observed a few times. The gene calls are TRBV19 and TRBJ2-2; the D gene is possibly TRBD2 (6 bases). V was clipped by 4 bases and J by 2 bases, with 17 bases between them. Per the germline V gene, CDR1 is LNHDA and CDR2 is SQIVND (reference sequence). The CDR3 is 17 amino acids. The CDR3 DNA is TGTGCCAGTAGTACTTCCAGCGGGCCACTTAACACCGGGGAGCTGTTTTTT. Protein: CASSTSSGPLNTGELFF.

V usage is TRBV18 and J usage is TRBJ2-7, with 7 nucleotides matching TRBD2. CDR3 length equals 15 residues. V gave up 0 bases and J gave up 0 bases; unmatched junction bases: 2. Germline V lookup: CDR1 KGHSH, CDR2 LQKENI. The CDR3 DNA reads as TGTGCCAGCTCACCACCTGGCGGGAGCTCCTACGAGCAGTACTTC. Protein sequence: CASSPPGGSSYEQYF.

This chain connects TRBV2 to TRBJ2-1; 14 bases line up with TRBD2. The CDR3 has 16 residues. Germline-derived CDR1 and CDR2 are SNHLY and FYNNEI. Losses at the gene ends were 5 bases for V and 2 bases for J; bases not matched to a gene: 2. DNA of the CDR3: TGTGCCAGCAGTCCGGGACTAGCGGGGGCCTACAATGAGCAGTTCTTC. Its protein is CASSPGLAGAYNEQFF.

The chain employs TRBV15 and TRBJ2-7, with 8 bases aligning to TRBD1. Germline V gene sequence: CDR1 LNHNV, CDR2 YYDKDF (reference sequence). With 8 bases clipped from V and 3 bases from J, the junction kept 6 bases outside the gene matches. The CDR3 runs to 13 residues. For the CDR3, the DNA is TGTGCCACCGGATGGGACAGGTTCTACGAGCAGTACTTC. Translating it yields CATGWDRFYEQYF.

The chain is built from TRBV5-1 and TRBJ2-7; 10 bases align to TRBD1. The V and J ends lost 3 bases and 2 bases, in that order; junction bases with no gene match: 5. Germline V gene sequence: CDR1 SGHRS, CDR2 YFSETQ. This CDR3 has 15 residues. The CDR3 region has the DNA TGCGCCAGCAGCTCGACAGGGGGCTTGGCCTACGAGCAGTACTTC. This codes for CASSSTGGLAYEQYF.

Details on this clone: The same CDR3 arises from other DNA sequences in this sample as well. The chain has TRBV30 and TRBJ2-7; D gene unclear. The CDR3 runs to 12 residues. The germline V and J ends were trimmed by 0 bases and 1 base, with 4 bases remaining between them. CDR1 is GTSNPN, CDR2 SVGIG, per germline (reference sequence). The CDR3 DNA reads TGTGCCTGGAGTGTAGGTTCCTACGAGCAGTACTTC. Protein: CAWSVGSYEQYF. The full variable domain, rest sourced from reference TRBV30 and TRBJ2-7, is SQTIHQWPATLVQPVGSPLSLECTVEGTSNPNLYWYRQAAGRGLQLLFYSVGIGQISSEVPQNLSASRPQDRQFILSSKKLLLSDSGFYLCAWSVGSYEQYFGPGTRLTVT.

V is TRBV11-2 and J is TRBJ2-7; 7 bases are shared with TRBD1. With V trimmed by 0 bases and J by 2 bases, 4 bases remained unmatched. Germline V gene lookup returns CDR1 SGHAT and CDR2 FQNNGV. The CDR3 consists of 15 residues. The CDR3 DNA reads TGTGCCAGCAGCTTAGAACAGGGGAGAACCTACGAGCAGTACTTC. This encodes CASSLEQGRTYEQYF.

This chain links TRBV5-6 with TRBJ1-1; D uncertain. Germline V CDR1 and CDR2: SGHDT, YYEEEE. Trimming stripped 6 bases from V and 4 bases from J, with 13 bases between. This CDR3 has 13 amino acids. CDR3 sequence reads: CASTTSEGTEAFF. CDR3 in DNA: TGTGCCAGCACTACATCTGAGGGCACTGAAGCTTTCTTT.

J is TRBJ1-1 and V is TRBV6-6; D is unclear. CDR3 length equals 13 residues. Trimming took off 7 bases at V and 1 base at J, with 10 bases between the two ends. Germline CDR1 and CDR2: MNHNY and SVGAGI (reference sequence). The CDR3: CASTPGGNTEAFF. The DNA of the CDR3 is TGTGCCAGCACCCCGGGAGGGAACACTGAAGCTTTCTTT.

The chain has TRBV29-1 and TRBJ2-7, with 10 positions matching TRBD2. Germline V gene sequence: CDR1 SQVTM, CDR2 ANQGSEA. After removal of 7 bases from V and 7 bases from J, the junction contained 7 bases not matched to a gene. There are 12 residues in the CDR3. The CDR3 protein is CSAVAGGNEQYF. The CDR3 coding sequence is TGCAGCGCAGTAGCGGGAGGTAATGAGCAGTACTTC.

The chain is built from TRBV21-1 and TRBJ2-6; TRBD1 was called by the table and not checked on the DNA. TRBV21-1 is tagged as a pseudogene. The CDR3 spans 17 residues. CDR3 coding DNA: TGTGCCAGCAGCGGAACAGGGGGCGCATTGGGGGCCAACGTCCTGACTTTC. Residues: CASSGTGGALGANVLTF.

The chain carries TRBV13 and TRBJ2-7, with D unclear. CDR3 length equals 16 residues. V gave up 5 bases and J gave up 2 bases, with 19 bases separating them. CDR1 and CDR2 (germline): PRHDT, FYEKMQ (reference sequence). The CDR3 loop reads CASSLRIGLRPYEQYF. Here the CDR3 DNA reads TGTGCCAGCAGCCTGAGGATAGGGCTTCGTCCCTACGAGCAGTACTTC. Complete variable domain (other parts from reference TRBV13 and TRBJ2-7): AAGVIQSPRHLIKEKRETATLKCYPIPRHDTVYWYQQGPGQDPQFLISFYEKMQSDKGSIPDRFSAQQFSDYHSELNMSSLELGDSALYFCASSLRIGLRPYEQYFGPGTRLTVT.

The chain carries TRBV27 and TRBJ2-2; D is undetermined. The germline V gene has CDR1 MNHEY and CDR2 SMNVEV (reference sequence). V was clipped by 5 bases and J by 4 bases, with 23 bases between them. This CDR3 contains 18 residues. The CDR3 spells CASSAIGYAGEATGELFF. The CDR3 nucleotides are TGTGCCAGCAGTGCTATAGGGTATGCCGGCGAGGCCACCGGGGAGCTGTTTTTT.

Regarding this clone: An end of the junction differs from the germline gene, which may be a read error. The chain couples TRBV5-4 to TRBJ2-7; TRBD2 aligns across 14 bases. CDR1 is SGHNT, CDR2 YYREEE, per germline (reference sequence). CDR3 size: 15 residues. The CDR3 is CASSPGLAGVDEQYF. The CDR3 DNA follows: TGCGCCAGCAGCCCGGGACTAGCGGGAGTCGACGAGCAGTACTTC.

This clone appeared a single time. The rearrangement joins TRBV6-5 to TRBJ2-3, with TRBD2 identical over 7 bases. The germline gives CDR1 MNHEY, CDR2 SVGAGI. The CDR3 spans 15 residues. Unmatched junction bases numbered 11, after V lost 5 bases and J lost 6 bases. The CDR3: CASSRVATSLDTQYF. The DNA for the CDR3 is TGTGCCAGCAGTCGCGTCGCGACTAGCTTGGATACGCAGTATTTT.

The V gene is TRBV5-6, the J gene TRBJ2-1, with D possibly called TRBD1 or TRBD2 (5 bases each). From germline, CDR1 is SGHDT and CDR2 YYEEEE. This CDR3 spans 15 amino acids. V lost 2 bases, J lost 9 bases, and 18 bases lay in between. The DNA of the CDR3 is TGTGCCAGCAGCTTCGATACACCGGCTGGGGGTGAGCAGTTCTTC. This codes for CASSFDTPAGGEQFF.

In DNA form, the CDR3 reads TGTGCCAGCAGCTTACAGGGTTTACAGCCCCAGCATTTT. This translates into CASSLQGLQPQHF. The chain employs TRBV5-6 and TRBJ1-5; D is possibly TRBD1 (6 bases). The V end lost 2 bases, the J end lost 7 bases, and 10 bases lay between the germline ends. Germline CDR1 is SGHDT and CDR2 is YYEEEE. The CDR3 totals 13 residues.

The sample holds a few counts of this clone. The CDR3 sequence: CAIVRSHTDTQYF. In DNA form, the CDR3 reads TGTGCCATAGTACGGTCGCACACAGATACGCAGTATTTT. This rearrangement joins TRBV10-3 to TRBJ2-3; D not certain. Trimming removed 9 bases from V and 2 bases from J, with 12 bases in between. This CDR3 has 13 amino acids. Germline V gene sequence: CDR1 ENHRY, CDR2 SYGVKD.

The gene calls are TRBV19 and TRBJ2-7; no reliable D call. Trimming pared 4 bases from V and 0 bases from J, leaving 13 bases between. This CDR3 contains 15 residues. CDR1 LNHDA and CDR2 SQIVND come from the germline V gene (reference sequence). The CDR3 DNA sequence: TGTGCCAGTAGTACCACCCCGGGTACCTCCTACGAGCAGTACTTC. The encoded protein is CASSTTPGTSYEQYF.

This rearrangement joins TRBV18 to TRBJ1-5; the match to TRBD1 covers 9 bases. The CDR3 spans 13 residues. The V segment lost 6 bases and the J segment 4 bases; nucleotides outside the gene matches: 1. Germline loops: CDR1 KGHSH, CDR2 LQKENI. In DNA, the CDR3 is TGTGCCAGCTCTGGGACAGGGAATCAGCCCCAGCATTTT. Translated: CASSGTGNQPQHF.

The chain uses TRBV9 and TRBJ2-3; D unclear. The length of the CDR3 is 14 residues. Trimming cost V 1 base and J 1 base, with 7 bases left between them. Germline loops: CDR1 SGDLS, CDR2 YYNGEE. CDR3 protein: CASSVSGGTDTQYF. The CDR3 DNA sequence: TGTGCCAGCAGCGTATCTGGCGGCACAGATACGCAGTATTTT. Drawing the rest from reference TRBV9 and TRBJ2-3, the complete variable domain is DSGVTQTPKHLITATGQRVTLRCSPRSGDLSVYWYQQSLDQGLQFLIQYYNGEERAKGNILERFSAQQFPDLHSELNLSSLELGDSALYFCASSVSGGTDTQYFGPGTRLTVL.